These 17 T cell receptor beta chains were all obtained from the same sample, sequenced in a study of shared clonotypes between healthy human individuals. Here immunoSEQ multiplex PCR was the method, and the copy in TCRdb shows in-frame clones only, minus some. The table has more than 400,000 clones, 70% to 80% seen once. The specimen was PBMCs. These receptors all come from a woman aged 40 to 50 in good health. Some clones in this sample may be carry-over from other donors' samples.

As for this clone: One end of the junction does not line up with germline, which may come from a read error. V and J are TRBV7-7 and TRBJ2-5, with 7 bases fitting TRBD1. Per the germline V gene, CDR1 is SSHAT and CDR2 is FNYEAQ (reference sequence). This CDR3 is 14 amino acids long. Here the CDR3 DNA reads TGTGCTAGCAGCACTCGGGACAGTGGAGAGACCCAGTACTTC. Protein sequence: CASSTRDSGETQYF.

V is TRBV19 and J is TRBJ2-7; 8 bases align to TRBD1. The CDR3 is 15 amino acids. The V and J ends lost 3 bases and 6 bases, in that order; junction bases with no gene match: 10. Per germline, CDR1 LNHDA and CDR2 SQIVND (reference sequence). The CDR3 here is CASSIGQGWGGEQYF. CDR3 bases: TGTGCCAGTAGTATCGGACAGGGATGGGGTGGCGAGCAGTACTTC.

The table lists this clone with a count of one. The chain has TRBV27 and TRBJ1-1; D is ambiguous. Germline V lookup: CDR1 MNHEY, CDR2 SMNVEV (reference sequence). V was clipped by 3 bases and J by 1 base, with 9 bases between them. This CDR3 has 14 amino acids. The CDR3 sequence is CASSLEIGNTEAFF. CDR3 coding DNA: TGTGCCAGCAGTTTGGAGATCGGGAACACTGAAGCTTTCTTT.

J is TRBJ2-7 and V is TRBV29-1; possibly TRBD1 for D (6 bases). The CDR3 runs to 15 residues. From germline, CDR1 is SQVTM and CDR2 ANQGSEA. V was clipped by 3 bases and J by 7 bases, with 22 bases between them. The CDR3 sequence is CSVDRSGTPEGEQYF. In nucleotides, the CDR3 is TGCAGCGTTGATAGGTCCGGGACACCAGAGGGTGAGCAGTACTTC.

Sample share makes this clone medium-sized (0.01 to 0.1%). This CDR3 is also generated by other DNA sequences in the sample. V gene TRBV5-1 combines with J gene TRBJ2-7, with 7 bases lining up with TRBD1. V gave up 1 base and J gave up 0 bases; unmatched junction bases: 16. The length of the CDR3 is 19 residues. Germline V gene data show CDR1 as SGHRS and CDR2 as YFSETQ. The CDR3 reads CASSLSRDRPSLASYEQYF. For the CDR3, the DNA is TGCGCCAGCAGCTTGTCCCGGGACAGACCATCCTTGGCCTCCTACGAGCAGTACTTC.

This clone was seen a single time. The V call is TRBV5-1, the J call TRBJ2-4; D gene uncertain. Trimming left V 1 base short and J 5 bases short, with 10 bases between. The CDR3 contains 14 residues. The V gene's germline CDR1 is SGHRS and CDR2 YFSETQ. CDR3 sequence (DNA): TGCGCCAGCAGCTTGATGGCCGAGGAAAACATTCAGTACTTC. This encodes CASSLMAEENIQYF.

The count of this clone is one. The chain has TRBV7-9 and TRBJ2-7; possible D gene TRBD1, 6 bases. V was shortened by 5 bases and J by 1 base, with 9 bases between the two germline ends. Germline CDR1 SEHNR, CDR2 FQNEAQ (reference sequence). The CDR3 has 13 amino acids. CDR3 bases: TGTGCCAGCAGCCCAACAGGGTCCTACGAGCAGTACTTC. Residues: CASSPTGSYEQYF. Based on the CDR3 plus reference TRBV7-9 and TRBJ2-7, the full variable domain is DTGVSQNPRHKITKRGQNVTFRCDPISEHNRLYWYRQTLGQGPEFLTYFQNEAQLEKSRLLSDRFSAERPKGSFSTLEIQRTEQGDSAMYLCASSPTGSYEQYFGPGTRLTVT.

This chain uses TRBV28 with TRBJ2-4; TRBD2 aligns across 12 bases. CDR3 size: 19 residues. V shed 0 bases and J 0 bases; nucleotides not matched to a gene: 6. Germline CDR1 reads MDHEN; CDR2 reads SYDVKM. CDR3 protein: CASSLWASGRGVAKNIQYF. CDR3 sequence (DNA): TGTGCCAGCAGTTTATGGGCTAGCGGGAGGGGAGTAGCCAAAAACATTCAGTACTTC.

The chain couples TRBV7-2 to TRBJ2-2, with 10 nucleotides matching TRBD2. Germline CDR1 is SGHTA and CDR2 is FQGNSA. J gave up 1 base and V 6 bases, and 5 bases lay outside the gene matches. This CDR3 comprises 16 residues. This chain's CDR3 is CASSPGLAVNTGELFF. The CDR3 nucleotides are TGTGCCAGCAGTCCTGGACTAGCGGTGAACACCGGGGAGCTGTTTTTT. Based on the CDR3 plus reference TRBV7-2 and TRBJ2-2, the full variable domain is GAGVSQSPSNKVTEKGKDVELRCDPISGHTALYWYRQSLGQGLEFLIYFQGNSAPDKSGLPSDRFSAERTGGSVSTLTIQRTQQEDSAVYLCASSPGLAVNTGELFFGEGSRLTVL.

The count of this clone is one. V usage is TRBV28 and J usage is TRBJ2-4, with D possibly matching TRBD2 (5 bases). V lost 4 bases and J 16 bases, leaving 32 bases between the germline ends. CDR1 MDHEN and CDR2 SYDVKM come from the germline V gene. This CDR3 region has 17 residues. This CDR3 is CASSSGLVLMSGSSRYF. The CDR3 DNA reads TGTGCCAGCAGTTCGGGCCTAGTCTTGATGTCGGGGTCCTCCCGATACTTC.

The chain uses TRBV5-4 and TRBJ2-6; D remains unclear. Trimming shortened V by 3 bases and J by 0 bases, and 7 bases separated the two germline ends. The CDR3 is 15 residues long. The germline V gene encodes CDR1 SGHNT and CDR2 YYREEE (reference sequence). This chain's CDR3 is CASSSDLSGANVLTF. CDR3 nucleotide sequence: TGTGCCAGCAGCTCCGACCTCTCTGGGGCCAACGTCCTGACTTTC. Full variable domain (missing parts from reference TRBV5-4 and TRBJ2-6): ETGVTQSPTHLIKTRGQQVTLRCSSQSGHNTVSWYQQALGQGPQFIFQYYREEENGRGNFPPRFSGLQFPNYSSELNVNALELDDSALYLCASSSDLSGANVLTFGAGSRLTVL.

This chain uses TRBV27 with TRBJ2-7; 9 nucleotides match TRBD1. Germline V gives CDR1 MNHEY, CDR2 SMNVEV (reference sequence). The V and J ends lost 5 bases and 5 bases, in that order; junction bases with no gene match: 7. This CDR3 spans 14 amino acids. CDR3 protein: CASSLAGQGNEQYF. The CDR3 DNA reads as TGTGCCAGCAGTCTCGCGGGACAGGGAAACGAGCAGTACTTC.

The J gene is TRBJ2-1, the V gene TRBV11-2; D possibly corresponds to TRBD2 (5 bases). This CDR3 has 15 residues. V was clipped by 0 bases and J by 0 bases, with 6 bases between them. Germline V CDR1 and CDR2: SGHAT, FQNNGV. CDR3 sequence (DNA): TGTGCCAGCAGCTTAGAAGCGGACTCCTACAATGAGCAGTTCTTC. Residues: CASSLEADSYNEQFF.

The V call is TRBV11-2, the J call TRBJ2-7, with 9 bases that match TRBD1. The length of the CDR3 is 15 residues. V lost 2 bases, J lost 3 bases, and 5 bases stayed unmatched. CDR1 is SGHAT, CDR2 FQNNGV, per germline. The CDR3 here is CASSLFGTGNYEQYF. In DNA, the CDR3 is TGTGCCAGCAGCTTATTCGGGACAGGGAACTACGAGCAGTACTTC.

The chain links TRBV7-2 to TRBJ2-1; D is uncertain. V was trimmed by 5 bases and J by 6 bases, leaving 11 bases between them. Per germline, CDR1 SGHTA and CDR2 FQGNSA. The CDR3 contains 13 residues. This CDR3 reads CASSPRAGNEQFF. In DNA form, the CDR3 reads TGTGCCAGCAGCCCCCGGGCAGGCAATGAGCAGTTCTTC.

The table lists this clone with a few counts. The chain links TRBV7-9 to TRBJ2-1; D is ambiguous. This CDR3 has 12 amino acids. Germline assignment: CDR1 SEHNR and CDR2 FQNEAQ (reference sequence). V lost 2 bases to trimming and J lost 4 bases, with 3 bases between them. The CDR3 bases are TGTGCCAGCAGCTTACTTTACAATGAGCAGTTCTTC. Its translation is CASSLLYNEQFF.

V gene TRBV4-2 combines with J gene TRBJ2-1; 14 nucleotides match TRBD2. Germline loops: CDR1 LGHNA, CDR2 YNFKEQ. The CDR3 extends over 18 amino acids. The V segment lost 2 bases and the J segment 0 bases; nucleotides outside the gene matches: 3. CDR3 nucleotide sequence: TGTGCCAGCAGCCAACGACTAGCGGGAGGGAGCTCCTACAATGAGCAGTTCTTC. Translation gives CASSQRLAGGSSYNEQFF.